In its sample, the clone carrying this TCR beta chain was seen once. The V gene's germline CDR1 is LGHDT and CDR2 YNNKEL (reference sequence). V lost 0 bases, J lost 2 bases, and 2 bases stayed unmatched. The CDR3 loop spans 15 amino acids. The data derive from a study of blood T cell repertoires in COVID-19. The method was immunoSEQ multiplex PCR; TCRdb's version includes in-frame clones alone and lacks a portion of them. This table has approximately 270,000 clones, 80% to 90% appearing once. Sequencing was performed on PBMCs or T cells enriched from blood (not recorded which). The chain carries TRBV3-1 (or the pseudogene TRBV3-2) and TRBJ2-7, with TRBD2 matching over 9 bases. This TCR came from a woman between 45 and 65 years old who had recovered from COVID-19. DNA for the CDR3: TGTGCCAGCAGCCAAGACATAGCGGGGGCCTACGAGCAGTACTTC. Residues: CASSQDIAGAYEQYF.